These T cell receptor beta chains were read from a single sample in a study of T cell changes during pregnancy in multiple sclerosis. Measured with immunoSEQ multiplex PCR; TCRdb has only the in-frame clones, and not every one. The repertoire consists of approximately 70,000 clones, with 91% occurring once and the leading ten covering about 2.3%. This sample comprised peripheral blood, obtained in the first trimester of pregnancy. The receptors were gathered from a female donor with multiple sclerosis, enrolled in a pregnancy study. Both conserved end residues are trimmed from each CDR3.

j_gene: TRBJ2-6
v_gene: TRBV2
CDR3aa: ASSEDEGRGANVLT

j_gene: TRBJ2-2
v_gene: TRBV18
CDR3aa: ASRKGPSNTGELF

j_gene: TRBJ2-2
v_gene: TRBV28
CDR3aa: ASSLSVNTGELF

j_gene: TRBJ2-7
v_gene: TRBV5-6
CDR3aa: ASSNKGIYEQY

j_gene: TRBJ1-5
v_gene: TRBV27
CDR3aa: ASSLGAGQPQH

j_gene: TRBJ2-7
v_gene: TRBV30
CDR3aa: AWSPDSLREQY

j_gene: TRBJ1-5
v_gene: TRBV2
CDR3aa: ASSDISAGTEEQPQH

j_gene: TRBJ1-2
v_gene: TRBV29-1
CDR3aa: SVGQLANYGYT

j_gene: TRBJ2-5
v_gene: TRBV5-4
CDR3aa: ASSQTSGGQTQY

j_gene: TRBJ2-3
v_gene: TRBV7-3
CDR3aa: ASSSSGSTDTQY

j_gene: TRBJ1-1
v_gene: TRBV10-2
CDR3aa: ASIGGNTEAF

j_gene: TRBJ2-7
v_gene: TRBV18
CDR3aa: ASSPYRGQSSYEQY

j_gene: TRBJ2-3
v_gene: TRBV7-2
CDR3aa: ASSLRRGEAGGRTDTQY

j_gene: TRBJ1-2
v_gene: TRBV6-1
CDR3aa: ASRGTGRVYGYT

j_gene: TRBJ2-1
v_gene: TRBV19
CDR3aa: ASSITHGGLYNEQF

j_gene: TRBJ2-7
v_gene: TRBV10-3
CDR3aa: AIRPTGASYEQY

j_gene: TRBJ2-1
v_gene: TRBV7-8
CDR3aa: ASSSGTGSYNEQF

j_gene: TRBJ2-7
v_gene: TRBV5-1
CDR3aa: ASSREGEQY

j_gene: TRBJ1-2
v_gene: TRBV28
CDR3aa: ASSLYGGPNYGYT

j_gene: TRBJ2-1
v_gene: TRBV2
CDR3aa: ASRWEREADEQF

j_gene: TRBJ2-3
v_gene: TRBV5-4
CDR3aa: ASGTSGGMDTQY

j_gene: TRBJ2-1
v_gene: TRBV4-1
CDR3aa: ASSPAGGSGSNGEQF

j_gene: TRBJ1-1
v_gene: TRBV18
CDR3aa: ASSPGGSTEAF

j_gene: TRBJ2-1
v_gene: TRBV10-3
CDR3aa: AITTLGVDSRQF

j_gene: TRBJ2-7
v_gene: TRBV29-1
CDR3aa: SVGSDRDEQY

j_gene: TRBJ2-3
v_gene: TRBV5-6
CDR3aa: ASSLVLRTDTQY

j_gene: TRBJ2-7
v_gene: TRBV4-2
CDR3aa: ASSQGGGRTYEQY

j_gene: TRBJ1-5
v_gene: TRBV11-2
CDR3aa: ASSLSGNNQPQH

j_gene: TRBJ1-6
v_gene: TRBV6-5
CDR3aa: ASSRQGYNSPLH

j_gene: TRBJ2-1
v_gene: TRBV28
CDR3aa: ASSLLAGVGEQF

j_gene: TRBJ2-1
v_gene: TRBV28
CDR3aa: ASSPVDRSNEQF

j_gene: TRBJ1-2
v_gene: TRBV6-4
CDR3aa: ASSDSSGQSGGYT

j_gene: TRBJ1-2
v_gene: TRBV4-1
CDR3aa: ASSQGAPGSYGYT

j_gene: TRBJ1-2
v_gene: TRBV28
CDR3aa: ASSRKGFGSYGYT

j_gene: TRBJ1-1
v_gene: TRBV6-5
CDR3aa: ASSWTGNTEAF

j_gene: TRBJ2-1
v_gene: TRBV27
CDR3aa: ASSSSLAGAENEQF

j_gene: TRBJ2-7
v_gene: TRBV5-1
CDR3aa: ASSHLAGYEQY

j_gene: TRBJ1-1
v_gene: TRBV30
CDR3aa: AWTPRTEAF

j_gene: TRBJ2-7
v_gene: TRBV7-8
CDR3aa: ASSLTSGGPSSYEQY

j_gene: TRBJ2-5
v_gene: TRBV19
CDR3aa: ASSIGGSETQY

j_gene: TRBJ2-1
v_gene: TRBV5-1
CDR3aa: ASNPLAGSYNEQF

j_gene: TRBJ1-5
v_gene: TRBV28
CDR3aa: ASSSPGVS

j_gene: TRBJ2-3
v_gene: TRBV5-1
CDR3aa: ASSLEVGGPGDTQY

j_gene: TRBJ2-5
v_gene: TRBV9
CDR3aa: ASSKPGAGETQY

j_gene: TRBJ1-1
v_gene: TRBV6-1
CDR3aa: ASNTGGGNTEAF

j_gene: TRBJ2-1
v_gene: TRBV10-3
CDR3aa: AISDFGTGAADEQF

j_gene: TRBJ1-1
v_gene: TRBV9
CDR3aa: ASSPRLTGNTEAF

j_gene: TRBJ1-3
v_gene: TRBV18
CDR3aa: ASSPGQGASGNTIY

j_gene: TRBJ1-1
v_gene: TRBV5-7
CDR3aa: ASSLKAGTNTEAF

j_gene: TRBJ1-5
v_gene: TRBV10-3
CDR3aa: AISRDRGLGGNQPQH

j_gene: TRBJ2-7
v_gene: TRBV11-2
CDR3aa: ASSSIAGASYEQY

j_gene: TRBJ1-3
v_gene: TRBV9
CDR3aa: ASSVTSSGNTIY

j_gene: TRBJ2-3
v_gene: TRBV6-1
CDR3aa: ASSERDTQY